In its sample, the clone carrying this T cell receptor (beta chain) was seen once. Its antigen remains unknown. Trimming pared 0 bases from V and 4 bases from J, leaving 10 bases between. CDR1 and CDR2 from the germline V gene are SGHRS and YFSETQ. This CDR3 has 14 amino acids. This specimen comes from a study of T-cell memory formation after mild COVID-19. Study findings and constraints: Clones that contracted clustered mainly in CM and EM if CD4+ and in EMRA if CD8+. Whether day 37 second-wave clones are SARS-CoV-2-specific was not confirmed. The pre-infection memory compartment contained some responding clones, suggesting cross-reactive memory joined.

TCRdb reprocessed the 5' RACE reads via MiXCR and lists one record per CDR3 protein. The data hold about 360,000 distinct CDR3 sequences, with approximately 14% observed a single time. This TCR was recovered from a man between 18 and 29 years old who had mild COVID-19 (a few samples of this study predate the infection). Cell type and time point are not known. The specimen was PBMCs or a T cell subset sorted from them (not recorded which). The genes are TRBV5-1 and TRBJ1-2; D gene ambiguous. This chain's CDR3 is CASSLVTGSYGYTF. CDR3 in DNA: TGCGCCAGCAGCTTGGTAACGGGGTCCTATGGCTACACCTTC.